Listed here are 9 T cell receptor beta chains from one sample, sequenced in a study of cytomegalovirus exposure and HLA in healthy donors. The PCR was carried out with 60 Vbeta primers and 13 Jbeta primers. Here immunoSEQ multiplex PCR was the method, and the copy in TCRdb shows in-frame clones only, minus some. The data hold some 150,000 clones, with about 83% observed a single time. The specimen sequenced was PBMCs. The receptors derive from a woman aged 40 to 50 in good health and CMV-seronegative.

This sequence joins TRBV28 and TRBJ2-7; no clear D. The CDR3 consists of 14 residues. Germline assignment: CDR1 MDHEN and CDR2 SYDVKM. V lost 2 bases to trimming and J lost 1 base, with 9 bases between them. CDR3 DNA sequence: TGTGCCAGCAGTTTAGGCCCACCTTCCTACGAGCAGTACTTC. Its protein product is CASSLGPPSYEQYF.

V usage is TRBV10-2 and J usage is TRBJ2-1; 11 nucleotides line up with TRBD2. J was trimmed by 7 bases and V by 6 bases; bases with no gene match: 2. Germline CDR1 WSHSY, CDR2 SAAADI. This CDR3 has 13 amino acids. The chain's CDR3 is CASRTSGVNEQFF. DNA for the CDR3: TGCGCCAGCAGGACTAGCGGGGTAAATGAGCAGTTCTTC.

V gene TRBV6-1 combines with J gene TRBJ1-2, with 8 bases matching TRBD1. Trimming took 7 bases from V and 8 from J; bases not matched to a gene: 9. This CDR3 region has 13 residues. Germline values: CDR1 MNHNS, CDR2 SASEGT. CDR3 sequence: CASTFDRGDGYTF. In DNA form, the CDR3 reads TGTGCCAGCACCTTTGACAGGGGTGACGGCTACACCTTC.

This chain joins TRBV4-1 and TRBJ2-2, with no clear D. The germline CDR1 and CDR2 sequences are MGHRA and YSYEKL. The CDR3 has 13 amino acids. V gave up 1 base and J gave up 4 bases, with 4 bases separating them. The CDR3, as DNA: TGCGCCAGCAGCCAAGCTAGCACCGGGGAGCTGTTTTTT. Protein: CASSQASTGELFF.

The chain is built from TRBV6-1 and TRBJ2-1; 13 nucleotides match TRBD2. Germline CDR1 is MNHNS and CDR2 is SASEGT. Germline trimming cut 6 bases from V and 7 bases from J; bases unmatched to any gene: 6. This CDR3 spans 15 amino acids. The CDR3 coding sequence is TGTGCCAGCAGCACTAGCGGGGGGGCGGAGAATGAGCAGTTCTTC. Translating it yields CASSTSGGAENEQFF.

The rearrangement uses TRBV5-1 and TRBJ1-1; 10 nucleotides agree with TRBD1. Germline CDR1 and CDR2: SGHRS and YFSETQ. This CDR3 spans 17 amino acids. Trimming removed 0 bases from V and 1 base from J; junction bases left unmatched: 6. The CDR3 spells CASSLGDRGVGNTEAFF. The CDR3 region has the DNA TGCGCCAGCAGCTTGGGGGACAGGGGCGTGGGGAACACTGAAGCTTTCTTT.

The chain uses TRBV30 and TRBJ2-5, with TRBD1 matching over 7 bases. The CDR3 spans 13 residues. V was clipped by 5 bases and J by 3 bases; unmatched bases: 6. From germline, CDR1 is GTSNPN and CDR2 SVGIG (reference sequence). CDR3 residues: CAWEQGKEETQYF. CDR3 coding DNA: TGTGCCTGGGAACAGGGGAAAGAAGAGACCCAGTACTTC.

The chain has TRBV2 and TRBJ2-7, with TRBD1 matching 8 bases. V gave up 6 bases and J gave up 6 bases; unmatched junction bases: 7. CDR1 is SNHLY and CDR2 is FYNNEI in the germline V gene. The CDR3 has 13 residues. CDR3 amino acids: CASRVFTGGEQYF. The DNA of the CDR3 is TGTGCCAGCAGGGTCTTTACAGGGGGCGAGCAGTACTTC.

The chain is built from TRBV6-5 and TRBJ2-7, with a possible D match to TRBD2 (6 bases). In germline, CDR1 is MNHEY, CDR2 SVGAGI. V was shortened by 0 bases and J by 6 bases, with 15 bases between the two germline ends. CDR3 length equals 15 residues. The chain's CDR3 is CASSYSRGGLSEQYF. In DNA, the CDR3 is TGTGCCAGCAGTTACTCGCGTGGGGGACTTAGCGAGCAGTACTTC.